Listed here is a single T cell receptor (beta chain). The sample belongs to a study of shared clonotypes between healthy human individuals. The germline CDR1 and CDR2 sequences are SGDLS and YYNGEE. The CDR3 sequence is 16 residues long. V was cut by 6 bases and J by 9 bases, with 25 bases left in between. Only in-frame clones appear in the TCRdb table, and some are missing; sequencing was by immunoSEQ multiplex PCR. The sample carries 2.3 million or so clones, approximately 93% recorded once. The gene calls are TRBV9 and TRBJ2-1, with D possibly being TRBD1 or TRBD2 (5 bases each). Sequencing was performed on naive CD4+ T cells from PBMCs. Subset denoted: CD45RA+ positively selected. The receptor's source is a young man in good health. Some clones in this sample may be carry-over from other donors' samples. The CDR3, as DNA: TGTGCCAGCACCAAACTTTCCGGGGCCGGGATTAGTGAGCAGTTCTTC. Translation gives CASTKLSGAGISEQFF. Full variable domain (missing parts from reference TRBV9 and TRBJ2-1): DSGVTQTPKHLITATGQRVTLRCSPRSGDLSVYWYQQSLDQGLQFLIQYYNGEERAKGNILERFSAQQFPDLHSELNLSSLELGDSALYFCASTKLSGAGISEQFFGPGTRLTVL.